This is a list of T cell receptor beta chains from one sample in a study of PD-1 blockade in mismatch repair-deficient tumors. Sequencing was performed with immunoSEQ multiplex PCR; in TCRdb, only in-frame clones are kept and a portion is missing. The data contain 100,000 to 150,000 clones, about 88% of them singletons. The sequenced sample was peripheral blood, obtained 44 weeks after starting pembrolizumab. These receptors came from an adult with mismatch repair-deficient cancer. The CDR3 runs from the conserved cysteine through the conserved F or W. The D gene is left open where the match is weak. Clone size is not always given. Where it is, it says once, few, many or a class for expanded clones.

TRBV7-2	-	-	TRBJ2-5	TGTGCCAGCAGCTTATACAGGGAGGTCCAAGAGACCCAGTACTTC	CASSLYREVQETQYF
TRBV5-6	-	-	TRBJ1-2	TGTGCCAGCAGCACACCGGGGTCCTTAAACTATGGCTACACCTTC	CASSTPGSLNYGYTF
TRBV30	-	-	TRBJ2-2	TGTGCCTGGGGAGGGGACGCGAACACCGGGGAGCTGTTTTTT	CAWGGDANTGELFF
TRBV6-5	TRBD1	-	TRBJ2-7	TGTGCCAGCAGTTACAAGGGGGCGCTCCCGTACGAGCAGTACTTC	CASSYKGALPYEQYF
TRBV7-3	-	-	TRBJ2-1	TGTGCCAGCAGCTTCCAGACTAGTCCCCCGAACAATGAGCAGTTCTTC	CASSFQTSPPNNEQFF
TRBV7-9	TRBD1	-	TRBJ2-7	TGTGCCAGCAGCATCAACCCGGGACAGTCCTACGAGCAGTACTTC	CASSINPGQSYEQYF
TRBV30	-	-	TRBJ2-7	TGTGCCTGGAGTGTGATCGTCAGGGCAGGCTACGAGCAGTACTTC	CAWSVIVRAGYEQYF
TRBV7-9	-	-	TRBJ2-7	TGTGCCAGCAGCTTAGGAGACCGAGTCTACGAGCAGTACTTC	CASSLGDRVYEQYF
TRBV10-2	TRBD1	medium-sized	TRBJ2-1	TGCGCCAGCAGTGAGTCGGTCAGGGGGACCAAGTTCTTC	CASSESVRGTKFF
TRBV14	TRBD2	-	TRBJ2-7	TGTGCCAGCAGCCATACCGGGCGACTAGCGTCTGACGAGCAGTACTTC	CASSHTGRLASDEQYF